This T cell receptor (beta chain) was profiled in a study of cytomegalovirus exposure and HLA in healthy donors (dated by TCRdb to 2016 to 2017). A note on the overall study: An earlier analysis of approximately 550 of the donors reported approximately 290 Gb of sequence data and roughly 110 million unique TCR beta sequences from about 179 million T cells. An early release that covered some 630 HLA-typed donors contained around 330 gigabases of sequencing data and tens of millions of unique TCR sequences. The genetic ancestry cluster associated with self-reported Caucasian donors included about 84% of the roughly 400 genotyped donors. The study aimed to test whether cataloging public T cell receptors could reveal signatures of past pathogen exposure. The study used immunosequencing to profile the T cell repertoires of 666 subjects and linked those repertoires to cytomegalovirus serostatus. A separate validation cohort of 90 to 150 different subjects was used in addition to the 666-subject first cohort. The study combined high-throughput TCR immunosequencing, statistical association of individual TCRs with disease status, and machine learning to predict cytomegalovirus infection status. A later analysis re-examined previously published TCR beta repertoires from 610 or so donors and added high-resolution HLA genotyping to investigate patterns of TCR occurrence. Rather than drawing on any new phenotypic data, the later analysis identified candidate immune exposures from TCR beta sequences and the way those sequences occurred across donors. An earlier analysis of 587 of the donors used high-throughput TCR beta sequencing to judge whether each TCR beta V gene segment behaved as functional or pseudogenic. Alongside the repertoire data, information on donor age, sex, ethnicity and CMV serostatus was compiled. Genome-wide SNP genotypes for about three fifths of the roughly 670 donors were used in a later genetic analysis, which treated that subset as a discovery cohort. Every discovery cohort repertoire had been produced on one sequencing platform. Class I and class II HLA loci were covered by the typing at four-digit resolution. The number of donors typed differed by locus, with roughly 629-640 for A, B, C, DRB1 and DQB1, around 560 for DQA1, 600 to 610 for DPA1, and some 440 for DPB1. Because of strong linkage in the cohort, five DR-DQ haplotypes were treated as single units for association and clustering. On average, 235,054 unique TCR beta nucleotide sequences were sequenced per donor among about 400 genotyped donors of the cohort, with roughly 20% of those sequences being non-productive.

The library was produced with the immunoSEQ multiplex PCR assay. The multiplex PCR relied on a mix of 60 forward primers for TCR Vbeta segments and 13 reverse primers for TCR Jbeta segments. The CDR3 region of rearranged TCR beta genes was amplified from genomic DNA with a multiplex PCR assay. Amplified TCR beta libraries were sequenced as 87-base-pair reads on the Illumina HiSeq System. In the authors' own workflow: In a later analysis, roughly 80 million unique TCR beta chains were counted across the 650 to 700 repertoires, and roughly 10 million of these chains were shared by at least two donors. Raw reads were error-corrected and collapsed into unique sequences with a nearest-neighbor algorithm that merged closely related sequences to remove PCR and sequencing errors. CDR3 sequences were aligned to IMGT reference sequences to assign V, D and J gene segments. Each retained sequence needed at least a six-nucleotide match to both a V gene segment and a J gene segment. A rearrangement counted as productive if the CDR3 had no stop codons and remained in frame with V and J, and every other rearrangement counted as non-productive. CDR3 was defined according to IMGT convention as the region running from the second conserved V-encoded cysteine to the conserved J-encoded phenylalanine. The earlier analysis of some 580 of the donors excluded any sequence lacking an unambiguous match to a single V gene segment. An earlier analysis of a few hundred of the donors called V segments functional above 56.7% productive rearrangements and segregating when the between-donor standard deviation exceeded 5%. A statistical classification framework was built to diagnose cytomegalovirus status from the catalog of TCR beta chain sequences. In a later analysis, V and J genes were assigned by comparing TCR nucleotide sequences against IMGT/GENE-DB human TR gene sequences. Using the TCRdist pipeline, a later analysis assigned CDR3 sequences along with most-parsimonious VDJ recombination scenarios. In a later analysis, each TCR beta chain was defined by its CDR3 amino acid sequence together with its V-gene family, and reads lacking a unique V-gene family were excluded. In a later analysis, a few hundred highly shared, low-generation-probability nucleotide sequences were removed to address suspected cross-contamination and a sequencing artifact. For each public chain, a later analysis derived a clonal expansion index from normalized ranks of inferred template counts within each repertoire. A later analysis computed generation probabilities with a VDJ recombination model fitted to out-of-frame rearrangements, and checked the results against IGoR. In a later analysis, hypergeometric tests were used to score TCR-TCR, TCR-HLA and TCR-CMV co-occurrence, with a repertoire-size bias correction applied to TCR pairs. False discovery rates were estimated in a later analysis by permuting HLA or CMV assignments 20 times. In a later analysis, co-occurring TCRs were grouped using DBSCAN, with TCRdist sequence similarity added in when clustering inside HLA-allele-positive subsets. Repertoires with fewer than 30,000 or more than 120,000 public chains, plus five repertoires with anomalous nucleotide sharing, were excluded from co-occurrence clustering. TCRdb retrieved this table from immuneACCESS and kept in-frame rearrangements only. Not all clones are present; in checked studies, unresolved V genes account for under half, and no reason is known for the remainder. The V and J calls and clone size come from that table; D and trimming were worked out from the DNA. This sample comprises some 140,000 clones, over 70% of them detected only once. The ten biggest clones cover around 2.2% of the sample.

Overall study results and their limits: V-gene and J-gene trimming of TCR beta chains was associated with a missense DCLRE1C variant in a later genetic analysis, and the association was replicated in an independent cohort. A further reported finding was that TCR beta sequences accurately predicted the HLA-A and HLA-B alleles for most subjects in the first cohort. The 87-base-pair reads could not distinguish some IMGT-functional V segments, including TRBV6-2 and TRBV6-3, so those segments were excluded. Presence/absence analyses assumed roughly uniform sequencing depth across donors, an assumption that may not hold. Broadly in line with IMGT annotations, most TCR beta V segments showed up in productive rearrangements about 90% or about 30% of the time in an earlier analysis of several hundred of the donors. The study listed around 160 TCR beta chains as associated with cytomegalovirus. According to a later analysis, TCR association rates differed among HLA loci, with DRB1 alleles showing the most associated TCRs and HLA-C alleles showing the fewest. Most TCR sequences were seen in very few donors, while some public TCRs were found in many individuals. The sequencing pipeline was judged likely to have produced a cluster of highly shared sequence variants as a technical artifact. A later analysis associated 16,951 TCR beta sequences with specific HLA alleles at a false discovery rate of 0.05. Linkage disequilibrium might explain the correlated functional status among segregating V segments, but an unknown experimental factor could not be excluded. Several of the top co-occurrence clusters appeared to be linked to parvovirus B19, influenza, CMV and Epstein-Barr virus, according to a later analysis. Compared with equally common non-associated chains, HLA-associated TCR beta chains in a later analysis were more clonally expanded and had lower generation probabilities. The classifier was reported to diagnose cytomegalovirus status with high specificity and sensitivity in both the original and validation cohorts. When HLA alleles, especially DR and DQ, strongly co-occurred, attributing TCR associations to individual alleles was difficult. It was suggested by the authors that the approach could potentially be generalized to other disease states and immunological phenotypes. The earlier analysis of 587 of the donors excluded some 16 rarely observed V segments, including chromosome 9 orphons, because counts were too low. In vitro tests confirmed that a few of the cytomegalovirus-associated TCR beta chains recognize cytomegalovirus antigens. Because HLA typing was missing for some donors at each locus, association tests included only the typed subset. In this cohort, only TCR beta chains were sequenced, and detectable features were limited by the absence of alpha or paired-chain data. According to a later analysis, most CMV-associated TCR beta chains appeared to be HLA-restricted, and the HLA associations seemed to be driven largely by CMV exposure. In a later genetic analysis, fewer N-insertions in productive TCRs were reported among donors in an Asian-associated ancestry cluster than the 666-donor mean. Immune exposure information for the cohort was limited to CMV serostatus.

The cohort was made up of about 610 healthy bone marrow donors. All cohort members were sampled while nominally healthy, although unrecorded immune exposures were likely present. The donor tested CMV seronegative and was one of the 352 seronegative cohort members. Each donor provided a peripheral blood sample, and peripheral blood mononuclear cells were used for TCR beta sequencing. Genomic DNA extraction from the blood cell samples was performed with the Qiagen DNeasy Blood Extraction Kit. Of note for this clone: The target of this receptor is not known. The sample holds no much larger clone one base away, and base qualities are not on file.

V is cut back by 5 bases and J by 3 bases, with 6 bases in the junction unmatched. Reading the germline V gene (reference sequence) gives CDR1 MNHEY and CDR2 SMNVEV. The CDR3 holds 14 amino acids from the cysteine to the phenylalanine. Kept here is only the CDR3 DNA, which spans 42 bases and is read in frame from base 1. Specimen: PBMCs. This clonotype originated in a man aged 30-40 years in good health and CMV-seronegative. The chain is encoded by TRBV27 joined to TRBJ2-7; 8 bases in between match TRBD2. Here is the DNA: TGTGCCAGCAGTGTCCTAAGCGGGAGCTACGAGCAGTACTTC. It translates to CASSVLSGSYEQYF.